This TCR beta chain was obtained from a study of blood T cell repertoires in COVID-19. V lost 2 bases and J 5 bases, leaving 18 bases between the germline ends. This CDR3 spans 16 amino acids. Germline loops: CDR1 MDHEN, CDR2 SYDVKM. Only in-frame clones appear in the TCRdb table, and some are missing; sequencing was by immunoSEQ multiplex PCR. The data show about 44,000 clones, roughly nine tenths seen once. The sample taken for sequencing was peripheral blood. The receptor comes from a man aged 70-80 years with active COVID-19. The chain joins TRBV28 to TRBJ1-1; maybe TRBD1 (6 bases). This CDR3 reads CASSLQGFLSGTEAFF. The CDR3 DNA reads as TGTGCCAGCAGTTTACAGGGGTTTTTATCTGGGACTGAAGCTTTCTTT.